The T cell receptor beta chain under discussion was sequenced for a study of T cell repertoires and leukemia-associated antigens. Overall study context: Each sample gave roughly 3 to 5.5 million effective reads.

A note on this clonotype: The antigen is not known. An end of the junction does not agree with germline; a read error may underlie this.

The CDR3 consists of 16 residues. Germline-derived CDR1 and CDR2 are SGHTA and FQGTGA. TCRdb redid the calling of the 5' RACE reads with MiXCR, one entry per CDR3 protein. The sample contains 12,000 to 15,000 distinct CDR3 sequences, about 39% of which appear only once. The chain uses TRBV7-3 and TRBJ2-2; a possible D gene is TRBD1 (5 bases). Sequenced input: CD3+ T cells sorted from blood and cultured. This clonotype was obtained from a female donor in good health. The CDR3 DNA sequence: TGTGCCAGCGGCTTAAGGGGAAACGCGAGCACCGGGGAGCTGTTTTTT. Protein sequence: CASGLRGNASTGELFF.